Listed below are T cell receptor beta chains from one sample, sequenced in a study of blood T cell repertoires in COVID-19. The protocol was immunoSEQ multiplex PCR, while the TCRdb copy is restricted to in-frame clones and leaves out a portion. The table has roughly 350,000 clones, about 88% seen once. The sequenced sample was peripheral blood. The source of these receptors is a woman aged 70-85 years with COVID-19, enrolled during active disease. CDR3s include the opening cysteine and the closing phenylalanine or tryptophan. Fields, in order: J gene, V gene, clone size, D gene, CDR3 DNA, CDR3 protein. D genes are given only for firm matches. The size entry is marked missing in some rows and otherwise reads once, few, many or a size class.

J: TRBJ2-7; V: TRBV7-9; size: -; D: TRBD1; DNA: TGTGCCAGCAGCTTAACAGGGGCTGACGAGCAGTACTTC; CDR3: CASSLTGADEQYF
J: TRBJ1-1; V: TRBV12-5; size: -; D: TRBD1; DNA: TGTGCTAGTGGTTCTGGACAGGGGTGGGGCACTGAAGCTTTCTTT; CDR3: CASGSGQGWGTEAFF
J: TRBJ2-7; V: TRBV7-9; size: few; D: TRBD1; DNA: TGTGCCAGCAGCTTCGGACAGGGAGAAGGCTACGAGCAGTACTTC; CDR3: CASSFGQGEGYEQYF
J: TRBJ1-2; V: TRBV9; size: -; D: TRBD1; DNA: TGTGCCAGCAGCGCCCGGGACAGGTCTAACTATGGCTACACCTTC; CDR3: CASSARDRSNYGYTF
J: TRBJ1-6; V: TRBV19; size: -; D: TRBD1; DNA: TGTGCCAGTACCCCCATACAGGGGACGAATTCACCCCTCCACTTT; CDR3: CASTPIQGTNSPLHF
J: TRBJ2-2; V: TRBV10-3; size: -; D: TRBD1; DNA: TGTGCCATCAGTGAGGCAGGGGGACACACCGGGGAGCTGTTTTTT; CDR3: CAISEAGGHTGELFF
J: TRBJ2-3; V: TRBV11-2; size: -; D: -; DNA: TGTGCCAGCAGCTCCAGCGGAACCTCCACAGATACGCAGTATTTT; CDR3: CASSSSGTSTDTQYF
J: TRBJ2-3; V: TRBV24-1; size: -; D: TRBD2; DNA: TGTGCCACCAGTGACCTTCGAGCGGGGGCGGGAGATACGCAGTATTTT; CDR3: CATSDLRAGAGDTQYF
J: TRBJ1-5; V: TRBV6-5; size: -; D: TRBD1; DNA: TGTGCCAGCAGTCGGGACAGGGTGAATCAGCCCCAGCATTTT; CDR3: CASSRDRVNQPQHF
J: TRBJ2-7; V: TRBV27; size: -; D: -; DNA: TGTGCCAGCAAGGATCGGAGGGAGCAGTACTTC; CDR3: CASKDRREQYF
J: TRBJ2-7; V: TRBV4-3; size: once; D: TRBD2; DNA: TGCGCCAGCAGCCAAGCGGCGGGAGCCTACGAGCAGTACTTC; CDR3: CASSQAAGAYEQYF
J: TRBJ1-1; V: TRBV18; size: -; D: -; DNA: TGTGCCAGCTCACCACCGGGCCGGGGGGGGAACACTGAAGCTTTCTTT; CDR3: CASSPPGRGGNTEAFF
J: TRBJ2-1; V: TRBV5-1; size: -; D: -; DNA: TGCGCCAGCAGCTCCCGGGACTCCCTATACAATGAGCAGTTCTTC; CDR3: CASSSRDSLYNEQFF
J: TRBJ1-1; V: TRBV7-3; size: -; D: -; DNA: TGTGCCAGCAGCTTGGCAGGGCTGTCCAAAGCTTTCTTT; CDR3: CASSLAGLSKAFF
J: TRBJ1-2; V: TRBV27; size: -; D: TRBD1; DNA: TGTGCCAGCAGTGGCGGGGCAGGGGGCCTCTATGGCTACACCTTC; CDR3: CASSGGAGGLYGYTF
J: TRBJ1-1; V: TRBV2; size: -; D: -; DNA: TGTGCCAGCACCGTAGGGGGGAACACTGAAGCTTTCTTT; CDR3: CASTVGGNTEAFF
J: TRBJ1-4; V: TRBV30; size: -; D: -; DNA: TGTGCCTGGAGTGTCGTCAGGCCCCCCGAAAAACTGTTTTTT; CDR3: CAWSVVRPPEKLFF
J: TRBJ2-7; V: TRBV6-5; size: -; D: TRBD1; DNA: TGTGCCAGCAGGGACGACAGGGTAATCTACGAGCAGTACTTC; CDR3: CASRDDRVIYEQYF
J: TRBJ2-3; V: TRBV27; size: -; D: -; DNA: TGTGCCAGCAGTTTTTATGCGGGGGCAATCACAGATACGCAGTATTTT; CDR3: CASSFYAGAITDTQYF
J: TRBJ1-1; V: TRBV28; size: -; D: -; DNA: TGTGCCAGCAGTCTTAGCCAGCCTGAAGCTTTCTTT; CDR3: CASSLSQPEAFF
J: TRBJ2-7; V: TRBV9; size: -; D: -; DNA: TGTGCCAGCAGCGCAGGGGGGAGTTCCTACGAGCAGTACTTC; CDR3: CASSAGGSSYEQYF
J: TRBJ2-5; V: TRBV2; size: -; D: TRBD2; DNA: TGTGCCAGCCACGGGGGGGCCCAAGAGACCCAGTACTTC; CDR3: CASHGGAQETQYF
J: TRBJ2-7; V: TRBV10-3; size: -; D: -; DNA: TGTGCCACCCTGGAGTCCGGGGAGCAGTACTTC; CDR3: CATLESGEQYF
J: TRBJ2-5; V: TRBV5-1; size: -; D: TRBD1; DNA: TGCGCCAGCAGCTCGACAGGGGCGGGGGAGACCCAGTACTTC; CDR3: CASSSTGAGETQYF
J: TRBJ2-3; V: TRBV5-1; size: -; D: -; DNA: TGCGCCAGCAGCACGGGAACCACAGATACGCAGTATTTT; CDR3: CASSTGTTDTQYF
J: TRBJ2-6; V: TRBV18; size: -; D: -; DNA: TGTGCCAGCTCACCACTGGGAGACGGGGCCAACGTCCTGACTTTC; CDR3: CASSPLGDGANVLTF
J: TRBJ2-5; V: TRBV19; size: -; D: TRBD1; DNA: TGTGCCAGTAGTATGGTAACAGGGGGAGAGACCCAGTACTTC; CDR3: CASSMVTGGETQYF
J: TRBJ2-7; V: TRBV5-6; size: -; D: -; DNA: TGTGCCAGCAGCTTGGAGCCGTCCGACGAGCAGTACTTC; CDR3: CASSLEPSDEQYF
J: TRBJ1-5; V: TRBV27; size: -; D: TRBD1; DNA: TGTGCCAGCAAGATCAGAGAACAGGGGCAGGGTCAGCCCCAGCATTTT; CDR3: CASKIREQGQGQPQHF
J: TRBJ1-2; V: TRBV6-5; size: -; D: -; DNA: TGTGCCAGCAGTTACAGTCAGAAATATGGCTACACCTTC; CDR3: CASSYSQKYGYTF
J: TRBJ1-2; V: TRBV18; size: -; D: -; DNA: TGTGCCAGCTCACCAAGGGAGAGCGATGGCTACACCTTC; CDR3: CASSPRESDGYTF
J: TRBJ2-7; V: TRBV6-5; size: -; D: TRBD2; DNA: TGTGCCAGCAAGGGGAGGGCCTACGAGCAGTACTTC; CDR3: CASKGRAYEQYF
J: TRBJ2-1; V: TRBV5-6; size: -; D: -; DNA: TGTGCCAGCAGCTTGGCCGCTAGCCTCTCCTACAATGAGCAGTTCTTC; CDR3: CASSLAASLSYNEQFF
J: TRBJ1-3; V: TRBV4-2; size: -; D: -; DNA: TGTGCCAGCAGCCTAGCAGAGGTTCCCTCTGGAAACACCATATATTTT; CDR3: CASSLAEVPSGNTIYF
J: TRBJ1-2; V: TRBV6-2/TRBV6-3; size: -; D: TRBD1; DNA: TGTGCCAGCAGTTCCCGCAGGGGGCTAACCTATGGCTACACCTTC; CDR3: CASSSRRGLTYGYTF
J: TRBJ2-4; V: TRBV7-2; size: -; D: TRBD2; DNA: TGTGCCAGCAGCCTGACTAGCGGGGGAACGAGCAAAAACATTCAGTACTTC; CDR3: CASSLTSGGTSKNIQYF
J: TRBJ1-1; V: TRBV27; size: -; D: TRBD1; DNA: TGTGCCAGCAGTCCCGGGACAGTTCCAGCTTTCTTT; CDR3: CASSPGTVPAFF
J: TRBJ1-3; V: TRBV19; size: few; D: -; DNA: TGTGCCAGTAGTATATGGGCCTCCTCGGGAAACACCATATATTTT; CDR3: CASSIWASSGNTIYF
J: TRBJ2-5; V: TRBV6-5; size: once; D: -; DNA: TGTGCCAGCAGAGGGTTTGGGGGGCAAGAGACCCAGTACTTC; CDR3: CASRGFGGQETQYF
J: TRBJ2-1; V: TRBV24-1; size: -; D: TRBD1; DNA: TGTGCCACCAGTGATCAGCAAGTATTGGGACAGGGTTGGAATGAGCAGTTCTTC; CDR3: CATSDQQVLGQGWNEQFF
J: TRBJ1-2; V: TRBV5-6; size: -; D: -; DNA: TGTGCCAGCAGCTTTGGAGCAGGGAAGGACACCTTC; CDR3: CASSFGAGKDTF
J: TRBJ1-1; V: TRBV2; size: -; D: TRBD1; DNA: TGTGCCAGCAGTGAGGCAGGGGGCACTGAAGCTTTCTTT; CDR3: CASSEAGGTEAFF
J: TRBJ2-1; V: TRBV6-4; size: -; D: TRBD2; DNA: TGTGCCAGCAGTGACTCTGGCGGGGGGGCCTATGAGCAGTTCTTC; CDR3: CASSDSGGGAYEQFF
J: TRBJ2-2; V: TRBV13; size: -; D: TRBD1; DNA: TGTGCCAGCAGCTACAGGGGGCAAGACGGGGAGCTGTTTTTT; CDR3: CASSYRGQDGELFF
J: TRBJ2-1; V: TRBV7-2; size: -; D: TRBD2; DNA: TGTGCCAGCAGCTCGCTAGCGGGGGACTACAATGAGCAGTTCTTC; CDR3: CASSSLAGDYNEQFF
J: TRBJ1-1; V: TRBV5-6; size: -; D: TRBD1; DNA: TGTGCCAGCAGCCGGACAGGGCTGAACACTGAAGCTTTCTTT; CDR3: CASSRTGLNTEAFF
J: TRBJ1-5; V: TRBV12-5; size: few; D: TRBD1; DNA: TGTGCTAGTGGTTTGGTACTTTTAGGGGGCAAACAGCCCCAGCATTTT; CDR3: CASGLVLLGGKQPQHF